The text below deals with one TCR beta chain. Its antigen is unidentified. Constant-region reverse primers amplified full-length variable regions, followed by semi-nested Nested Universal Primer A PCR. MiXCR, run by TCRdb on the 5' RACE reads, gives a single entry per CDR3 protein. The table shows 50,000 to 80,000 distinct CDR3 sequences, with around a fifth occurring only once. Regarding the study as a whole: Greatest tumor Treg TCR overlap was with tumor naive CD4+ cells. Larger-cohort validation covered only one TCR beta V-J rearrangement.

The source of this sequence is a female donor with breast cancer. Sequences were obtained from memory CD4+ T cells sorted from a lymph node. Subset indicated: memory CD4+ T cells, CD4+CD45RO+CD25-.

CDR3 in amino acids: CASGTLNTDTQYF. The CDR3 nucleotides read TGTGCCAGCGGTACACTTAACACAGATACGCAGTATTTT. The chain employs TRBV12-3 or TRBV12-4 and TRBJ2-3; no firm D call. This CDR3 comprises 13 residues. The ends were cut back, 8 bases at V and 2 bases at J, with 11 bases in the middle.